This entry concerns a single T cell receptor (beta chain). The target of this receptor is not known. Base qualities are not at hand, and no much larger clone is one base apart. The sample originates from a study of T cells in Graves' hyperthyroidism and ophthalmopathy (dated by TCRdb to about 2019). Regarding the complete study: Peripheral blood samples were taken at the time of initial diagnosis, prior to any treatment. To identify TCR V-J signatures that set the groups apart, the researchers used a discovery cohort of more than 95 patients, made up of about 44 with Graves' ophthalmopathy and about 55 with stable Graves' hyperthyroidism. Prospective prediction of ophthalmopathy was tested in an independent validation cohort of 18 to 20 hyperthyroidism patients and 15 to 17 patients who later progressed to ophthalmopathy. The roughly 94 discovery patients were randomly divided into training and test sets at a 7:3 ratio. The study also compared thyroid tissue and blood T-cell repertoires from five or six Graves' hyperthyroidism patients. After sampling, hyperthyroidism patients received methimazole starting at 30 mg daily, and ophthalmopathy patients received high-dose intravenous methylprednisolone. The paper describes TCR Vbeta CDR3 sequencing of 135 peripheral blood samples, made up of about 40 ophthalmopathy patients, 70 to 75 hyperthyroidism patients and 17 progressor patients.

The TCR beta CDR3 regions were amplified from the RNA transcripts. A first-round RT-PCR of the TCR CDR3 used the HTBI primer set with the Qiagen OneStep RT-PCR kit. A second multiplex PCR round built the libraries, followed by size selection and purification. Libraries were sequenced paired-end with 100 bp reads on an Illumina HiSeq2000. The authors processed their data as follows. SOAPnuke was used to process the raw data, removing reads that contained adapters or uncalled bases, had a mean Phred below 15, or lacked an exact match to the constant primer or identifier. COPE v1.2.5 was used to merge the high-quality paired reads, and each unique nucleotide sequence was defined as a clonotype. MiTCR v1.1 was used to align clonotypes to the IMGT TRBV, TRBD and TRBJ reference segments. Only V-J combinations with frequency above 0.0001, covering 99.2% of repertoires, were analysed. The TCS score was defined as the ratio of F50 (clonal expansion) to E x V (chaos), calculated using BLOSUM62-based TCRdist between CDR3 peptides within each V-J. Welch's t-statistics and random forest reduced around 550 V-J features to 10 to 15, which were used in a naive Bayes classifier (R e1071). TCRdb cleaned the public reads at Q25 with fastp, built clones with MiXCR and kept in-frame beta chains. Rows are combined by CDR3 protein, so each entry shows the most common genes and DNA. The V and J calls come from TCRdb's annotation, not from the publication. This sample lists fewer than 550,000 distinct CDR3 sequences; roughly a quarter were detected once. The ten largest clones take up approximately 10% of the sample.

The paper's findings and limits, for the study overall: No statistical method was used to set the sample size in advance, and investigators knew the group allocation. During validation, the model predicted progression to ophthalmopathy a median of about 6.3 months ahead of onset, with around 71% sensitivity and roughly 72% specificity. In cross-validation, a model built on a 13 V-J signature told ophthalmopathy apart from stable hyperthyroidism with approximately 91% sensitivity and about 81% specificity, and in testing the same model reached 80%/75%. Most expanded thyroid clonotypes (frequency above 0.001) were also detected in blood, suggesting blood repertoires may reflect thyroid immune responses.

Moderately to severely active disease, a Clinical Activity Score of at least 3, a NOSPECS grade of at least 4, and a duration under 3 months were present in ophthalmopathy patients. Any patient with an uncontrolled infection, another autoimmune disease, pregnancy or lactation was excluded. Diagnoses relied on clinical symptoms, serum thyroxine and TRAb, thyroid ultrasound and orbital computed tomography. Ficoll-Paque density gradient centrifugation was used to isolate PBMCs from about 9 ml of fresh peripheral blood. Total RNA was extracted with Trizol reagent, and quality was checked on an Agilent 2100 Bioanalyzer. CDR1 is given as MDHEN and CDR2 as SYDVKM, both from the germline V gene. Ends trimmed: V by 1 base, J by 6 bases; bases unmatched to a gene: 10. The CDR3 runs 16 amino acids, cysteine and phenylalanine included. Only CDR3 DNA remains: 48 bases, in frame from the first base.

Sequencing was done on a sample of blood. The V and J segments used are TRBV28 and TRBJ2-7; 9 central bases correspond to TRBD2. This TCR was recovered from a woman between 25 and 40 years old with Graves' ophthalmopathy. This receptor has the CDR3 CASSLSKGTSKFEQYF. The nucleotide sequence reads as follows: TGTGCCAGCAGTTTATCTAAGGGGACTAGCAAATTCGAGCAGTACTTC.